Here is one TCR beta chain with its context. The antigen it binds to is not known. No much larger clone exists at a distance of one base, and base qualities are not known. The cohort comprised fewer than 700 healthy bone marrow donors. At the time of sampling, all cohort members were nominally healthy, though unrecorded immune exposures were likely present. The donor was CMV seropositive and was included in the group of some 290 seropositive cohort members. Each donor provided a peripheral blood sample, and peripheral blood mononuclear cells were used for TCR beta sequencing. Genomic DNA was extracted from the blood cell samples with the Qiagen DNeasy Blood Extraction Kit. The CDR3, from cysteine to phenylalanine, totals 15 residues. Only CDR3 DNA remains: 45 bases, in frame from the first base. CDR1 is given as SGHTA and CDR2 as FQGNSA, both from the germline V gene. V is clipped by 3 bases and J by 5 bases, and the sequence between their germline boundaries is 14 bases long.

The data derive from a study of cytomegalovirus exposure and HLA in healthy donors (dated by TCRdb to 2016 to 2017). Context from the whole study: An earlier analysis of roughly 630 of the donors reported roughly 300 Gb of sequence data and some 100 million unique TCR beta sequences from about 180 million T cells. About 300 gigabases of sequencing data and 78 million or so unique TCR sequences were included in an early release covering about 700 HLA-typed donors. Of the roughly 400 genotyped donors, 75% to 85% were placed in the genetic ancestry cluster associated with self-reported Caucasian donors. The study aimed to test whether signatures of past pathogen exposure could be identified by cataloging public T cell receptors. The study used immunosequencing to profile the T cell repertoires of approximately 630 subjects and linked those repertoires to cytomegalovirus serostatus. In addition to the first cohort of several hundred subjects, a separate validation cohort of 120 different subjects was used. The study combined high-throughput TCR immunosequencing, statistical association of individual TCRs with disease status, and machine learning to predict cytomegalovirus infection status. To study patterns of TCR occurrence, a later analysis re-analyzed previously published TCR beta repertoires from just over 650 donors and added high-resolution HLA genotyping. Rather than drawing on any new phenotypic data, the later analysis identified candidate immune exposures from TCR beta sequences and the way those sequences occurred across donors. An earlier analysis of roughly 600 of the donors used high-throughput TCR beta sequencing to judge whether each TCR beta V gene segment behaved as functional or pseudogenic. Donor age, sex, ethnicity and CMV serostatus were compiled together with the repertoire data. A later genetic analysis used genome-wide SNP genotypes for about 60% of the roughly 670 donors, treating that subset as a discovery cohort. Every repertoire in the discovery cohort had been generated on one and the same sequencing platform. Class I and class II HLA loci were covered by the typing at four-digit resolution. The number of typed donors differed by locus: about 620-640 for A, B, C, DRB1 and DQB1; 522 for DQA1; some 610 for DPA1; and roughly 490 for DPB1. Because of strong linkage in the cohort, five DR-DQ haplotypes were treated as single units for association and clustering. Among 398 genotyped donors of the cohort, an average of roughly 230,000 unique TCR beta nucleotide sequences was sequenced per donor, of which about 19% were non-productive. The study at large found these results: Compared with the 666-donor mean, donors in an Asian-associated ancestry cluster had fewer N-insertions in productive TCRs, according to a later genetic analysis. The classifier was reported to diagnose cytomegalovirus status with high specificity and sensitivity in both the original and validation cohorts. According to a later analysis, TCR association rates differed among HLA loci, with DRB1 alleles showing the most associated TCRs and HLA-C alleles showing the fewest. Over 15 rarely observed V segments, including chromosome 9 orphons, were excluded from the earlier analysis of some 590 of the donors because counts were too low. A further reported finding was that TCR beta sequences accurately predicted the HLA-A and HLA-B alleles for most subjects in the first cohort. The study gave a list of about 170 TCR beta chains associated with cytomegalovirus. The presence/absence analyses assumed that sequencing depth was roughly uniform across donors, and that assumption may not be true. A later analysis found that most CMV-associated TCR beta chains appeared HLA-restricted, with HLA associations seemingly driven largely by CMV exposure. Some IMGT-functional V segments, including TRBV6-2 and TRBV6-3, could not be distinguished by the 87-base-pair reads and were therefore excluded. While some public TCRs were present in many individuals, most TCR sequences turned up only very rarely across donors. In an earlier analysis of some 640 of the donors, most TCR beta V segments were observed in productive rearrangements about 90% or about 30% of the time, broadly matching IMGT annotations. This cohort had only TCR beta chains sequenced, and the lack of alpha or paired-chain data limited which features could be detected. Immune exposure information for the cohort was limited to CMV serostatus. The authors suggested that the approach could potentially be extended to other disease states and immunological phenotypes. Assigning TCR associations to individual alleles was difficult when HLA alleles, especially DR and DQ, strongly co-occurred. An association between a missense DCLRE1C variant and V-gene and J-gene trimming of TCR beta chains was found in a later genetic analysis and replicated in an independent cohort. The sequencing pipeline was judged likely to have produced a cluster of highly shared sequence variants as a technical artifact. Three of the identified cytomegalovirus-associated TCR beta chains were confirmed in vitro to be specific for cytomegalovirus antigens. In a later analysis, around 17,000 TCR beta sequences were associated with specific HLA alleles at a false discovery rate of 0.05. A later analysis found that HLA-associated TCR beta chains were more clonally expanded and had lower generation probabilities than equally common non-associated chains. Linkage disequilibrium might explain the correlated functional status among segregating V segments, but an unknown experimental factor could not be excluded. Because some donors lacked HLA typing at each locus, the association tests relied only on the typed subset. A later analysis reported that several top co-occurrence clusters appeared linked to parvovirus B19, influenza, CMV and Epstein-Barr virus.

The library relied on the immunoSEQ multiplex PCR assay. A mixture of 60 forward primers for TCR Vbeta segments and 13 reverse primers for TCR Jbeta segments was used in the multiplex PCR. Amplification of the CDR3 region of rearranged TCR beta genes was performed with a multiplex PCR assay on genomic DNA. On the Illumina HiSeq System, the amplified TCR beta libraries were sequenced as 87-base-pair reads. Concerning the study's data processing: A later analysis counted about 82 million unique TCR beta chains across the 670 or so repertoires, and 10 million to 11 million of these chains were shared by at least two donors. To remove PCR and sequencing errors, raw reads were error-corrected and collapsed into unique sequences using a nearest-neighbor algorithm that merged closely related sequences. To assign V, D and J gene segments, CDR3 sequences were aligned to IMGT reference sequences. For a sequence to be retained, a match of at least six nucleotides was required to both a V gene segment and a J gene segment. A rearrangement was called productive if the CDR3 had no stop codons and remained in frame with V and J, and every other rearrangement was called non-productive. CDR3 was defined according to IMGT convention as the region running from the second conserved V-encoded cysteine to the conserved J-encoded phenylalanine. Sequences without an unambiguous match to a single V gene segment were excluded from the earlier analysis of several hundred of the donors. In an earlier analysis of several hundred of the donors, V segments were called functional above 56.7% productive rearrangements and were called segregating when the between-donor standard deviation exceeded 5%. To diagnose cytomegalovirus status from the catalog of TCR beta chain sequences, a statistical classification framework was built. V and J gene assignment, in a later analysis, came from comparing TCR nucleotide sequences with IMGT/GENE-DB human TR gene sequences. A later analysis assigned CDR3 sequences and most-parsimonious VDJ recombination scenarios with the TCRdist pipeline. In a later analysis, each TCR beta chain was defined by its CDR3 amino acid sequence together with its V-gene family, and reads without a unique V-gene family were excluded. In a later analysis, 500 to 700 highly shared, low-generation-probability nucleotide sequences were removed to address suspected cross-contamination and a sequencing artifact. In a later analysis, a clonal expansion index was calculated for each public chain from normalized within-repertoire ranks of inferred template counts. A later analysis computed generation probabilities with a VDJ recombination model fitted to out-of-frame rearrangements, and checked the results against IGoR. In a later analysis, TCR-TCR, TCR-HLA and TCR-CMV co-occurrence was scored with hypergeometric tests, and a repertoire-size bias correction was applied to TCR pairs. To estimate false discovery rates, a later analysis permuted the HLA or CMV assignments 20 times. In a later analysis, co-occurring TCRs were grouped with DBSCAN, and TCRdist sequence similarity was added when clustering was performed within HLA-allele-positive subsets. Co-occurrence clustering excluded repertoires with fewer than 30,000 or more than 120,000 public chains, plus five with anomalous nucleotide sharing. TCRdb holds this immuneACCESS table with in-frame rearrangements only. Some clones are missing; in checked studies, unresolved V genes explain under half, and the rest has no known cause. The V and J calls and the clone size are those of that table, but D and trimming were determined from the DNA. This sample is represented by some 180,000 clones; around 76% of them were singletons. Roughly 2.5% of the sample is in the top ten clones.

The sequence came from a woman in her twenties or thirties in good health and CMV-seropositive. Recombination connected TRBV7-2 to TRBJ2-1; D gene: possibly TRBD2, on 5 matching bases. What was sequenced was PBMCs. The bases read TGTGCCAGCAGCTTTAGGGCGGGTTTAAACAATGAGCAGTTCTTC. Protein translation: CASSFRAGLNNEQFF.